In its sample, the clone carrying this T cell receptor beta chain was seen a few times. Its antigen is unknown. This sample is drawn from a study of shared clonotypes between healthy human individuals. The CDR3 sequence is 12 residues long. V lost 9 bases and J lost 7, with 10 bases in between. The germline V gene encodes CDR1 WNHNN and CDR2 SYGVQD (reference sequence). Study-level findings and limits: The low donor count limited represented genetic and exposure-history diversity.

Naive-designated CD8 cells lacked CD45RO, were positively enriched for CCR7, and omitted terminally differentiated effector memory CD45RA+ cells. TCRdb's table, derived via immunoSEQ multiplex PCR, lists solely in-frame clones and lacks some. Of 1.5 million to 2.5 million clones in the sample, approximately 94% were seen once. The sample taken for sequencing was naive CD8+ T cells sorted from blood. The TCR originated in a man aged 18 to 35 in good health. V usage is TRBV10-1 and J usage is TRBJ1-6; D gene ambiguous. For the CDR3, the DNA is TGCGCCAGAGAGCTACAGAATTCACCCCTCCACTTT. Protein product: CARELQNSPLHF.